This TCR beta chain was identified in a study of tumor-infiltrating lymphocytes in primary liver carcinoma. Looking at the study overall: About 3.5 to 7.5 million productive TCRbeta reads were obtained from the samples, with similar numbers across tissue types. Broader study findings: Only about 7-24% of top clones were detected in all five tumor regions. Tumors had a significantly higher top-250-clone fraction than blood (p = 0.039).

Comments on this clonotype: The antigen is undetermined. A much larger clone sits a single nucleotide away, making a read error possible.

Trimming stripped 5 bases from V and 3 bases from J, with 16 bases between. Germline V gene data show CDR1 as SQVTM and CDR2 as ANQGSEA. The CDR3 runs 15 residues. Priming with a constant-region primer yielded TCR beta cDNA from about 480 ng total RNA. Sequencing libraries for TCR beta derived from three nested multiplex PCR rounds that used slightly modified ARM-PCR. Primers for the first two PCR rounds were TRBV1-TRBV30 forward primers and a C-beta reverse primer (around 10 cycles per round). TCRdb reprocessed the multiplex PCR reads with MiXCR, giving one entry per CDR3 protein. The profile shows 150,000 to 200,000 distinct CDR3 sequences, around four fifths of them singletons. Unsorted bulk tissue of roughly 17-33 mg yielded co-extracted RNA and DNA.

The origin of this receptor is a man aged 35-49 years with primary liver carcinoma and hepatitis B virus infection. Sequencing was carried out using tumor tissue from primary liver carcinoma. The chain links TRBV29-1 to TRBJ2-2, with no clear D. Here the CDR3 reads CSVIVGIVDTGELFF. Written as DNA, the CDR3 is TGCAGCGTTATAGTGGGAATCGTGGACACCGGGGAGCTGTTTTTT.